Here is one TCR beta chain with its context. Its antigen is undetermined. A junction end diverges from the germline sequence, so it may reflect a read error. This specimen belongs to a study of shared clonotypes between healthy human individuals. Original methodology: ImmunoSEQ only sent back junction sequences with no quality scores, so filtering was done differently. Using immunoSEQ multiplex PCR, the repertoire was profiled, and TCRdb retains in-frame clones only, with some absent. From that table come the V and J calls and clone size; the DNA was used to work out D and trimming. The sample shows about 1 million clones, roughly 74% of them seen only once. From germline, CDR1 is LNHNV and CDR2 YYDKDF (reference sequence). The CDR3 is made up of 13 amino acids. Study-wide results and caveats: Investigators expected sequencing depth to affect clonotype sharing among donors. Clonotypes not shared had lower generation probabilities than those common to all four donors.

This receptor was taken from a man aged 18 to 30 in good health. Some clones in this sample may be carry-over from other donors' samples. The specimen sequenced was memory CD4+ T cells from PBMCs. Subset noted: CD45RA-negative fraction. This sequence joins TRBV15 and TRBJ1-2; tentatively, D is TRBD1 (5 bases). CDR3 region: CATSRGDYLNPHF. CDR3 coding DNA: TGTGCCACCAGCAGAGGGGACTACCTTAACCCCCACTTC.